This note documents a single T cell receptor beta chain sequence. Its specific antigen is unknown. The sample holds no much larger clone one base away, and base qualities are not on file. Its CDR3 holds 15 amino acids, cysteine through phenylalanine. The kept DNA is CDR3 alone, 45 bases in frame from the first base. V is shortened by 0 bases, J by 0 bases, and the region joining them spans 7 bases. According to the germline V gene, CDR1 reads SGHRS and CDR2 reads YFSETQ. The immunoSEQ Assay, which uses bias-controlled multiplex PCR amplification of genomic DNA, was used to profile TCRbeta CDR3 regions. Per the original workflow: To quantify the absolute abundance of each unique TCRbeta CDR3 region, the sequences were collapsed and filtered. Differential abundance was tested with two models: a binomial (Fisher-equivalent) model and a beta-binomial model that adds time-dependent variance fitted from healthy donors. Clones with fewer than 5 combined templates were removed, and differential abundance was called for clones with a Benjamini-Hochberg FDR below 0.01. The form v = (b*log(k)+a)^2 was used to model beta-binomial variance as a function of total template count across the two samples. TCRdb limited this immuneACCESS table to in-frame rearrangements with V and J called. A share of clones is missing; checked studies link under half to unresolved V genes, and the rest is unexplained. The V and J calls and clone size come from that table; D and trimming were worked out from the DNA. This sample holds roughly 100,000 clones; 88% were observed only once. The top ten constitute roughly 3.8% of the sample.

The data originate from a study of identifying expanded T cells in peripheral blood (dated by TCRdb to the late 2010s). At the level of the whole study: Separate aliquots of the same genomic DNA pool were sequenced to produce technical replicates, and four replicates were compared in pairs. Broader findings and caveats from the paper: The authors expected that biological variance in healthy repertoires might rise further over much longer intervals, such as months to years. For all healthy donors, the variance in clone template counts between approximately 2-week samples rose significantly as total template count increased. The beta-binomial model significantly reduced the number of clones called differentially abundant and the false-positive rate across all healthy-donor time intervals. Between technical replicates the binomial model flagged about 1.2 differentially abundant clones, whereas over about 2 weeks the binomial model flagged about 16.4 and over about four weeks 19 to 20.

During the collection period, no immune events, such as infections, were documented for the healthy donors. Healthy-donor blood repertoires served as a training cohort to calibrate time-dependent variance in a beta-binomial model of T-cell clone differential abundance. The training cohort included 10 or so healthy donors, of whom 3 were female and 7 were male. The donors were between roughly 25 and 64 years old, with an average age of roughly 40 years. Obtained from a commercial supplier, whole blood was collected from each healthy donor at three time points set around two weeks apart. Genomic DNA was extracted from unsorted whole blood for immunosequencing.

The material sequenced was blood. The TCR was taken from a person aged 18-69 years in good health. The chain was built from TRBV5-1 and TRBJ1-3; TRBD1 could be the D gene, as 5 bases match. The CDR3 in this case is CASSLVGVSGNTIYF. Read as DNA, the sequence is TGCGCCAGCAGCTTGGTGGGGGTCTCTGGAAACACCATATATTTT.